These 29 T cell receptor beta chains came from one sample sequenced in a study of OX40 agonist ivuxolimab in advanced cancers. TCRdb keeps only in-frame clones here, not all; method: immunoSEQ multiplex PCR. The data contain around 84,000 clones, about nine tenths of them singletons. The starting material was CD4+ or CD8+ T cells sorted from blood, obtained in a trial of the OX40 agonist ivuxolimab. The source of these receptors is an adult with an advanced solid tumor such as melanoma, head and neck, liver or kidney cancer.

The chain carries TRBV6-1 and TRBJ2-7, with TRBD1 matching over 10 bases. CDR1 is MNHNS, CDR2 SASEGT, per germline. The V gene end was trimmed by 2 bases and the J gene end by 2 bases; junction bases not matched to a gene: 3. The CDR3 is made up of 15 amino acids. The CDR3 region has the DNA TGTGCCAGCAGTGAAACCGGGACAGGGGCCTACGAGCAGTACTTC. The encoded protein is CASSETGTGAYEQYF.

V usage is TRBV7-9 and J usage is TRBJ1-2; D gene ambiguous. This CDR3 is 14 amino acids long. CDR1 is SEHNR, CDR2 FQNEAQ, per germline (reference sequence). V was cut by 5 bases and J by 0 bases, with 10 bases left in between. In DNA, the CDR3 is TGTGCCAGCAGCCCCGACGTCCCTAACTATGGCTACACCTTC. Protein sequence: CASSPDVPNYGYTF.

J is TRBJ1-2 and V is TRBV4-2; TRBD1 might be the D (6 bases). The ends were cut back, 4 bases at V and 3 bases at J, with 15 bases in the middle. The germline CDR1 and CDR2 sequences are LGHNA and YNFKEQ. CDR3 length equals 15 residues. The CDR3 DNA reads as TGTGCCAGCAGCCCGGGGGCAGGAGATTACTATGGCTACACCTTC. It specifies CASSPGAGDYYGYTF.

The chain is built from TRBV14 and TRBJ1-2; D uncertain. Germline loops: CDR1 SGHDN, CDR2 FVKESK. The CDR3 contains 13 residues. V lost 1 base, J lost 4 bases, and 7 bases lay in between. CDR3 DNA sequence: TGTGCCAGCAGCCAAGGGATGTCCTATGGCTACACCTTC. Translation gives CASSQGMSYGYTF.

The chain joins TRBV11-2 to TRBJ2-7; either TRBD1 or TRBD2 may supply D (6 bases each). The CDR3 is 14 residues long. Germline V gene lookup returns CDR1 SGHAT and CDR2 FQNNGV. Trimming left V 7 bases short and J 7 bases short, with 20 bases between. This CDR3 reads CASKQGGHMGEQYF. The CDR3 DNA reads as TGTGCCAGCAAACAAGGGGGGCACATGGGGGAGCAGTACTTC. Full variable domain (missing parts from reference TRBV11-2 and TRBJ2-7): EAGVAQSPRYKIIEKRQSVAFWCNPISGHATLYWYQQILGQGPKLLIQFQNNGVVDDSQLPKDRFSAERLKGVDSTLKIQPAKLEDSAVYLCASKQGGHMGEQYFGPGTRLTVT.

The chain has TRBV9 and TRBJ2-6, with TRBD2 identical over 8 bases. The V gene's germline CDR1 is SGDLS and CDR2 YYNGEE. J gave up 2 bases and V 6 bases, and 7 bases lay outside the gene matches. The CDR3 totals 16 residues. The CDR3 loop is CASTPGGGPGANVLTF. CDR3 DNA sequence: TGTGCCAGCACTCCGGGGGGGGGCCCTGGGGCCAACGTCCTGACTTTC.

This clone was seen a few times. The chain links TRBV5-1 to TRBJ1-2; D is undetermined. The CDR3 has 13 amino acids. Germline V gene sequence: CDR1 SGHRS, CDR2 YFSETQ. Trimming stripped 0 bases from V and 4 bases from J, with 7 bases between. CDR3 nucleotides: TGCGCCAGCAGCTTGGCAGTTGGCTATGGCTACACCTTC. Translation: CASSLAVGYGYTF.

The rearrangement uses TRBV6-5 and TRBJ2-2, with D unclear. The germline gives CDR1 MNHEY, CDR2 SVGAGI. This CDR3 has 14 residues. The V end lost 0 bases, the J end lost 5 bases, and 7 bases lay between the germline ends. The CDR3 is CASSYSGRTGELFF. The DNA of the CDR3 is TGTGCCAGCAGTTACTCGGGTCGGACCGGGGAGCTGTTTTTT.

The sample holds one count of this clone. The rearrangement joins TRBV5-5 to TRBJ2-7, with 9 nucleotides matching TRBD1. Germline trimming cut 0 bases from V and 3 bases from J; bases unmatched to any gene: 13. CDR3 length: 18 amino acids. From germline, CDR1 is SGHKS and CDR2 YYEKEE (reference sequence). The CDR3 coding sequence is TGTGCCAGCAGCTTGGGACACCCAACAGGGGGCGTTAACTACGAGCAGTACTTC. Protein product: CASSLGHPTGGVNYEQYF.

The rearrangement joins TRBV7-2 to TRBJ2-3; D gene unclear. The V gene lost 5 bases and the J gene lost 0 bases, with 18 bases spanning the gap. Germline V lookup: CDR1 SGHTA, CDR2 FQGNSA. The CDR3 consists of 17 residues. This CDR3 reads CASSTPTSLASTDTQYF. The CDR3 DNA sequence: TGTGCCAGCAGCACCCCGACGTCGCTCGCTAGCACAGATACGCAGTATTTT.

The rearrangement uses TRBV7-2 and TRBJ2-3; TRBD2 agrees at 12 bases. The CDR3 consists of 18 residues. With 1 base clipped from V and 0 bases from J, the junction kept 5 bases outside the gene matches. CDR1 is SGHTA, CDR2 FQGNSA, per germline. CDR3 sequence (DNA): TGTGCCAGCAGCTTAGGACTAGCGGGGGACAAAAGCACAGATACGCAGTATTTT. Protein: CASSLGLAGDKSTDTQYF.

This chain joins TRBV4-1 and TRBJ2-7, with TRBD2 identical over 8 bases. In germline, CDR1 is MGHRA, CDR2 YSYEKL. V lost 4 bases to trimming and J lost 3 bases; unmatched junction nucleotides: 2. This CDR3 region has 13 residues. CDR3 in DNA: TGCGCCAGCAGCCCGGGACTAGGCTACGAGCAGTACTTC. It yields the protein CASSPGLGYEQYF.

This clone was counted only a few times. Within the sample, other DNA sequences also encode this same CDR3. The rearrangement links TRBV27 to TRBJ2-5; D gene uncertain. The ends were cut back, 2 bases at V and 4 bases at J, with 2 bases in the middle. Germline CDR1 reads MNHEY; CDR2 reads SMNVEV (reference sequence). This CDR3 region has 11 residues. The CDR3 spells CASSLGETQYF. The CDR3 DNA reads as TGTGCCAGCAGTTTAGGAGAGACCCAGTACTTC.

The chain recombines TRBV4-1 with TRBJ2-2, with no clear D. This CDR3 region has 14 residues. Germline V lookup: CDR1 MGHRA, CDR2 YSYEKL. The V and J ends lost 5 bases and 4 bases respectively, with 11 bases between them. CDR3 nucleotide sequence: TGCGCCAGCAGCGGAGTTTGGGGCACCGGGGAGCTGTTTTTT. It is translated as CASSGVWGTGELFF.

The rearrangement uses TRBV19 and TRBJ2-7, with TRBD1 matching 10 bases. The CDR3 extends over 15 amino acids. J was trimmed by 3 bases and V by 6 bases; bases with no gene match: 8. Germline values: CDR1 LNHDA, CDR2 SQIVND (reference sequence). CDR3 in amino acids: CASSGPGTGDYEQYF. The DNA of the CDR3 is TGTGCCAGTAGCGGTCCCGGGACAGGGGACTACGAGCAGTACTTC.

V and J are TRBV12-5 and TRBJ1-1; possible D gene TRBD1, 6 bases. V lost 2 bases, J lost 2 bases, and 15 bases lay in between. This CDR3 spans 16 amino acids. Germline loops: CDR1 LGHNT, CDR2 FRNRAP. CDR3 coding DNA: TGTGCTAGTGGTTTGTCACTCGGGACACTCAACACTGAAGCTTTCTTT. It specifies CASGLSLGTLNTEAFF.

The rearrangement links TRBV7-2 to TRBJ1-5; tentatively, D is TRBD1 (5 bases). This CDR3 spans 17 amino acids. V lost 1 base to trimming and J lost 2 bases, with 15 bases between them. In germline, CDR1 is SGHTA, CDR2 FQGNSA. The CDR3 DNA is TGTGCCAGCAGCTTAGGTTACAGGAGTACTGGCAATCAGCCCCAGCATTTT. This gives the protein CASSLGYRSTGNQPQHF.

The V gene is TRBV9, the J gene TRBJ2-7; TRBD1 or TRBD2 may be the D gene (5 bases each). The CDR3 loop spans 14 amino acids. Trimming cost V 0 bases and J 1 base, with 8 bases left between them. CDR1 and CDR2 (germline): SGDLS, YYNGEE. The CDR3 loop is CASSVAEGSYEQYF. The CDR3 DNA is TGTGCCAGCAGCGTAGCTGAGGGGTCCTACGAGCAGTACTTC.

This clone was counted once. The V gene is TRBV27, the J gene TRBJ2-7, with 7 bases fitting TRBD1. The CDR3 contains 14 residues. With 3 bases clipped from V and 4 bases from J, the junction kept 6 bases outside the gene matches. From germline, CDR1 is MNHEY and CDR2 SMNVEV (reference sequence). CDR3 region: CASSFVDRVYEQYF. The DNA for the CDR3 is TGTGCCAGCAGTTTCGTAGACAGGGTATACGAGCAGTACTTC.

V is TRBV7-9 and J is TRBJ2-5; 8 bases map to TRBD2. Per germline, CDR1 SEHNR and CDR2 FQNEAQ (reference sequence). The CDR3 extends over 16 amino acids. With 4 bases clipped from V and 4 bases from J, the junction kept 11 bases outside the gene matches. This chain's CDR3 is CASSSQLGRGAETQYF. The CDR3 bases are TGTGCCAGCAGCTCACAATTGGGGCGGGGGGCAGAGACCCAGTACTTC.

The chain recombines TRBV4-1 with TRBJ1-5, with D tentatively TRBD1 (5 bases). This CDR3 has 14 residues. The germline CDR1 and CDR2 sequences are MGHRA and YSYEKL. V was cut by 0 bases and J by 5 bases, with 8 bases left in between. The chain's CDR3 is CASSQDRGYQPQHF. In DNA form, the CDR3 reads TGCGCCAGCAGCCAAGATCGGGGCTATCAGCCCCAGCATTTT.

In DNA, the CDR3 is TGTGCCAGCAGTTATAGTGGGGGCACTGAAGCTTTCTTT. Amino acids: CASSYSGGTEAFF. V and J are TRBV6-6 and TRBJ1-1, with D possibly matching TRBD1 (5 bases). V shed 3 bases and J shed 4 bases, with 9 bases lying between them. CDR1 and CDR2 from the germline V gene are MNHNY and SVGAGI (reference sequence). The CDR3 totals 13 residues.

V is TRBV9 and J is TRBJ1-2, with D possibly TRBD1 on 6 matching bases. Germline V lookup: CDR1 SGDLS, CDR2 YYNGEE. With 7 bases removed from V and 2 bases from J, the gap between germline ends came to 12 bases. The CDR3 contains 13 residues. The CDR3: CASGTTGNYGYTF. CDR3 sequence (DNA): TGTGCCAGCGGGACAACAGGGAACTATGGCTACACCTTC. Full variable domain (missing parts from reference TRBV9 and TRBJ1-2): DSGVTQTPKHLITATGQRVTLRCSPRSGDLSVYWYQQSLDQGLQFLIQYYNGEERAKGNILERFSAQQFPDLHSELNLSSLELGDSALYFCASGTTGNYGYTFGSGTRLTVV.

DNA of the CDR3: TGTGCCAGTAGTATAGGGTGGCAGGAGATCTCCTATGGCTACACCTTC. This gives the protein CASSIGWQEISYGYTF. The chain combines TRBV19 with TRBJ1-2; D call uncertain. This CDR3 contains 16 residues. CDR1 is LNHDA, CDR2 SQIVND, per germline (reference sequence). Between the trimmed V and J ends, which lost 1 base and 4 bases, there was a span of 16 bases. The full variable domain, completed using reference TRBV19 and TRBJ1-2, is DGGITQSPKYLFRKEGQNVTLSCEQNLNHDAMYWYRQDPGQGLRLIYYSQIVNDFQKGDIAEGYSVSREKKESFPLTVTSAQKNPTAFYLCASSIGWQEISYGYTFGSGTRLTVV.

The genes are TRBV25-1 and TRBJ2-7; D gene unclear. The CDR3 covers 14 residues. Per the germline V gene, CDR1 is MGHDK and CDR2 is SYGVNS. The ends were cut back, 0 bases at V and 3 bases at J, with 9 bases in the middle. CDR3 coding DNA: TGTGCCAGCAGTGAATACAGCACAAACTACGAGCAGTACTTC. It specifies CASSEYSTNYEQYF.

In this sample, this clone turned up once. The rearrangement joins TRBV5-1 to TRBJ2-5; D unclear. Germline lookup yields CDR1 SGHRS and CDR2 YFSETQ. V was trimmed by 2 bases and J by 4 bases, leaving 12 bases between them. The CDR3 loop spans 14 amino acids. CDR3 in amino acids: CASSFYGPSETQYF. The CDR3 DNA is TGCGCCAGCAGCTTTTACGGACCCTCAGAGACCCAGTACTTC.

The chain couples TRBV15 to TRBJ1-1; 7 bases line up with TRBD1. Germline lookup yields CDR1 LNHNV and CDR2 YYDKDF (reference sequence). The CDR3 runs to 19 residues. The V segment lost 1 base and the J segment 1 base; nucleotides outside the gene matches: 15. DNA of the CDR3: TGTGCCACCAGCAGAGCTCTGCCGGGCCCAGGGGGTAGGAACACTGAAGCTTTCTTT. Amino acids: CATSRALPGPGGRNTEAFF.

CDR3 DNA sequence: TGTGCCAGCAGTTCCTATAGAAGGGACAGGGGGATCACCTACGAGCAGTACTTC. Protein sequence: CASSSYRRDRGITYEQYF. The chain uses TRBV27 and TRBJ2-7; 11 nucleotides align to TRBD1. CDR3 length equals 18 residues. Germline trimming cut 4 bases from V and 2 bases from J; bases unmatched to any gene: 13. The germline V gene has CDR1 MNHEY and CDR2 SMNVEV (reference sequence).

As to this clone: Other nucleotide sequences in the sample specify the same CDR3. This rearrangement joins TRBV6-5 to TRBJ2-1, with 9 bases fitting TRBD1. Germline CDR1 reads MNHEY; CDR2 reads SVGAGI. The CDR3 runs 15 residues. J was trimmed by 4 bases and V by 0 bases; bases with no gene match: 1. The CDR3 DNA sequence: TGTGCCAGCAGTTACTCAGGGACAGGGTACAATGAGCAGTTCTTC. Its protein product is CASSYSGTGYNEQFF.